The 27 T cell receptor beta chains in this list originate from one sample, sequenced in a study of identical twins (dated by TCRdb to the mid-2010s). The receptor library was made with 5' RACE. Sequencer: Illumina HiSeq 2000. The public sequencing data were trimmed at Q25 with fastp and processed into clonotypes with MiXCR by TCRdb, which kept only in-frame beta chains. Records with the same CDR3 protein are collapsed into one entry carrying the most frequent genes and DNA. The sample table holds approximately 590,000 distinct CDR3 sequences, of which roughly 9.9% were seen once. The ten largest clones represent roughly 3% of the sample. These same data were also listed under a study on yellow fever vaccine responses in identical twins.

Sequenced input: PBMCs. The receptor source for this set is a woman younger than 35 in good health.

This clonotype was seen ten or more times. V usage is TRBV6-1 and J usage is TRBJ2-5; TRBD1 aligns across 9 bases. CDR1 is MNHNS and CDR2 is SASEGT in the germline V gene. The length of the CDR3 is 15 residues. With V trimmed by 6 bases and J by 4 bases, 9 bases remained unmatched. This CDR3 is CASSSTGGRRETQYF. In DNA, the CDR3 is TGTGCCAGCAGCTCCACAGGGGGCCGGAGAGAGACCCAGTACTTC.

This clonotype has just a few counts. This sequence joins TRBV4-1 and TRBJ2-6; D not resolved. Trimming cost V 1 base and J 4 bases, with 5 bases left between them. This CDR3 has 14 residues. Germline lookup yields CDR1 MGHRA and CDR2 YSYEKL. CDR3 coding DNA: TGCGCCAGCAGCCAAGGACTCGGGGCCAACGTCCTGACTTTC. It codes for CASSQGLGANVLTF.

This clonotype was counted many times. The chain recombines TRBV6-2 or TRBV6-3 with TRBJ2-1; TRBD1 aligns across 10 bases. The CDR3 sequence is 15 residues long. The germline CDR1 and CDR2 sequences are MNHEY and SVGEGT. The V and J ends lost 4 bases and 7 bases, in that order; junction bases with no gene match: 7. In DNA, the CDR3 is TGTGCCAGCAGTTCCCCGGGACAGGGGATGAATGAGCAGTTCTTC. Translated, it gives CASSSPGQGMNEQFF.

This chain joins TRBV12-5 and TRBJ2-2; 8 nucleotides line up with TRBD1. Trimming took 3 bases from V and 2 from J; bases not matched to a gene: 11. Germline loops: CDR1 LGHNT, CDR2 FRNRAP. This CDR3 is 18 amino acids long. As DNA, the CDR3 is TGTGCTAGTGGTTTAACTCCCATGGACAGGGTCAACACCGGGGAGCTGTTTTTT. Its translation is CASGLTPMDRVNTGELFF.

This clonotype was counted only a few times. The chain recombines TRBV14 with TRBJ2-1, with 10 bases that match TRBD2. V was pared by 0 bases and J by 6 bases, with 11 bases of the junction left unmatched. Germline assignment: CDR1 SGHDN and CDR2 FVKESK. This CDR3 is 18 amino acids long. CDR3 sequence: CASSQEISGRAGSNEQFF. The DNA of the CDR3 is TGTGCCAGCAGCCAAGAGATCAGCGGGAGGGCGGGAAGCAATGAGCAGTTCTTC.

The V gene is TRBV2, the J gene TRBJ2-2; 9 bases are shared with TRBD2. This CDR3 is 16 amino acids long. Germline CDR1 is SNHLY and CDR2 is FYNNEI. The junction had 15 bases not matched to a gene; V was cut back by 8 bases and J by 8 bases. The CDR3 protein is CASVNPGTSRSGELFF. CDR3 coding DNA: TGTGCCAGCGTAAACCCCGGGACTAGCAGGTCGGGGGAGCTGTTTTTT.

This clonotype was observed a handful of times. The chain couples TRBV5-1 to TRBJ2-5; 8 bases align to TRBD2. V dropped 4 bases and J dropped 4; count of bases not matched to a gene: 9. The germline V gene encodes CDR1 SGHRS and CDR2 YFSETQ. The CDR3 is 15 residues long. The CDR3 sequence: CASSPRGGLGETQYF. The CDR3, as DNA: TGCGCCAGCAGCCCTCGGGGGGGCCTGGGAGAGACCCAGTACTTC.

This clonotype was picked up many times. The CDR3 coding sequence is TGTGCCAGCAGCTCCTTAGTTGAGCAGTTCTTC. It codes for CASSSLVEQFF. The gene calls are TRBV7-9 and TRBJ2-1; D is unresolved. Looked up from germline, CDR1 is SEHNR and CDR2 is FQNEAQ (reference sequence). V lost 4 bases, J lost 9 bases, and 7 bases lay in between. This CDR3 region has 11 residues.

This clonotype occurred a few times. CDR3: CASSQLLEAFF. CDR3 DNA sequence: TGTGCCAGCAGCCAACTACTTGAAGCTTTCTTT. This chain connects TRBV16 to TRBJ1-1; D uncertain. In germline, CDR1 is KGHSY, CDR2 FQNENV. V was cut by 2 bases and J by 7 bases, with 5 bases left in between. CDR3 length: 11 residues. Full variable domain (rest looked up from reference TRBV16 and TRBJ1-1): GEEVAQTPKHLVRGEGQKAKLYCAPIKGHSYVFWYQQVLKNEFKFLISFQNENVFDETGMPKERFSAKCLPNSPCSLEIQATKLEDSAVYFCASSQLLEAFFGQGTRLTVV.

This clonotype has a count of ten or more. This chain uses TRBV29-1 with TRBJ2-7; D not resolved. The CDR3 is 13 amino acids. Germline values: CDR1 SQVTM, CDR2 ANQGSEA. Deletions cut 2 bases from V and 7 bases from J, with 15 bases between. CDR3: CSVETGRFGEQYF. The DNA of the CDR3 is TGCAGCGTTGAAACTGGGCGCTTCGGGGAGCAGTACTTC.

This chain joins TRBV27 and TRBJ2-7; tentative D call: TRBD2 (6 bases). This CDR3 has 15 amino acids. Germline V gene sequence: CDR1 MNHEY, CDR2 SMNVEV (reference sequence). V was trimmed by 4 bases and J by 9 bases, leaving 22 bases between them. DNA for the CDR3: TGTGCCAGCAGTTCAGGTTTAAGGGCCTCCGGGGGGCAGTACTTC. The encoded protein is CASSSGLRASGGQYF.

In its sample, this clonotype was seen many times. J is TRBJ2-7 and V is TRBV4-3; D remains ambiguous. The CDR3 spans 15 residues. The ends were cut back, 6 bases at V and 2 bases at J, with 17 bases in the middle. Germline assignment: CDR1 LGHNA and CDR2 YSLEER. CDR3 protein: CASSELPIGTYEQYF. In DNA, the CDR3 is TGCGCCAGCAGTGAACTCCCAATAGGGACCTACGAGCAGTACTTC.

J is TRBJ1-4 and V is TRBV12-3 or TRBV12-4, with D perhaps matching TRBD1 (6 bases). This CDR3 contains 14 residues. Trimming shortened V by 6 bases and J by 8 bases, and 16 bases separated the two germline ends. As DNA, the CDR3 is TGTGCCAGCAGAAAGGGGGGTTCGAAGGAAAAACTGTTTTTT. Amino acid sequence: CASRKGGSKEKLFF.

Many counts were recorded for this clonotype. V gene TRBV20-1 combines with J gene TRBJ1-2, with D tentatively TRBD1 (5 bases). The CDR3 extends over 16 amino acids. V dropped 6 bases and J dropped 3 bases, with 23 bases sitting between them. Germline-derived CDR1 and CDR2 are DFQATT and SNEGSKA (reference sequence). CDR3 in amino acids: CSATVPSEGVDYGYTF. CDR3 nucleotide sequence: TGCAGTGCAACAGTCCCGAGTGAAGGGGTCGACTATGGCTACACCTTC.

The sample holds many counts of this clonotype. DNA for the CDR3: TGTGCCCAATCCCGAGGGGACTATGGCTACACCTTC. Translated, it gives CAQSRGDYGYTF. The V gene is TRBV12-3 or TRBV12-4, the J gene TRBJ1-2, with D possibly being TRBD1 (5 bases). V dropped 11 bases and J dropped 3 bases, with 13 bases sitting between them. The CDR3 spans 12 residues.

This sequence joins TRBV7-8 and TRBJ2-1; TRBD2 agrees at 7 bases. The germline gives CDR1 SGHVS, CDR2 FQNEAQ. V was pared by 2 bases and J by 5 bases, with 6 bases of the junction left unmatched. This CDR3 has 15 residues. The DNA for the CDR3 is TGTGCCAGCAGCTTACCGGGACTAAAGAACAATGAGCAGTTCTTC. It specifies CASSLPGLKNNEQFF.

V gene TRBV28 combines with J gene TRBJ2-2, with a weak D call TRBD2 (6 bases). Trimming stripped 6 bases from V and 6 bases from J, with 14 bases between. This CDR3 has 14 residues. Germline V gene data show CDR1 as MDHEN and CDR2 as SYDVKM. The chain's CDR3 is CASRLTSPAGELFF. The DNA of the CDR3 is TGTGCCAGCAGACTGACTAGTCCGGCCGGGGAGCTGTTTTTT.

This clonotype occurred a few times. The chain is built from TRBV10-3 and TRBJ2-7; 10 positions match TRBD2. The CDR3 totals 13 residues. CDR1 ENHRY and CDR2 SYGVKD come from the germline V gene. Trimming cost V 6 bases and J 4 bases; bases outside gene matches: 3. The CDR3 protein is CAISPLAGYEQYF. CDR3 DNA sequence: TGTGCCATCAGCCCACTAGCGGGGTACGAGCAGTACTTC.

This clonotype was recorded many times. The chain joins TRBV6-2 or TRBV6-3 to TRBJ2-7, with 9 bases matching TRBD2. Germline V gene data show CDR1 as MNHEY and CDR2 as SVGEGT. V lost 6 bases, J lost 6 bases, and 12 bases stayed unmatched. There are 15 residues in the CDR3. CDR3 protein: CASSPGVAGVSEQYF. CDR3 DNA sequence: TGTGCCAGCAGCCCCGGAGTAGCGGGAGTTAGCGAGCAGTACTTC.

This chain connects TRBV11-2 to TRBJ2-1, with D perhaps TRBD1 (5 bases). CDR3 size: 15 residues. Germline V gene lookup returns CDR1 SGHAT and CDR2 FQNNGV. Trimming pared 5 bases from V and 5 bases from J, leaving 16 bases between. The chain's CDR3 is CASSPQVRGNNEQFF. CDR3 nucleotides: TGTGCCAGCAGCCCCCAGGTTAGGGGCAACAATGAGCAGTTCTTC.

Only a few counts were recorded for this clonotype. V and J are TRBV27 and TRBJ2-7; 8 bases agree with TRBD2. Germline V gene lookup returns CDR1 MNHEY and CDR2 SMNVEV (reference sequence). With 2 bases clipped from V and 5 bases from J, the junction kept 8 bases outside the gene matches. The CDR3 has 15 amino acids. DNA for the CDR3: TGTGCCAGCAGTTTAGGGTCGGGAGGGTACCACGAGCAGTACTTC. Translated: CASSLGSGGYHEQYF.

V usage is TRBV2 and J usage is TRBJ2-2; D possibly uses TRBD1 or TRBD2 (5 bases each). V was pared by 4 bases and J by 8 bases, with 11 bases between. This CDR3 contains 13 residues. From germline, CDR1 is SNHLY and CDR2 FYNNEI. This CDR3 reads CASSVGASGELFF. The CDR3 region has the DNA TGTGCCAGCAGTGTCGGGGCGTCGGGGGAGCTGTTTTTT. The full variable domain, its missing parts supplied by reference TRBV2 and TRBJ2-2, is EPEVTQTPSHQVTQMGQEVILRCVPISNHLYFYWYRQILGQKVEFLVSFYNNEISEKSEIFDDQFSVERPDGSNFTLKIRSTKLEDSAMYFCASSVGASGELFFGEGSRLTVL.

The table lists this clonotype with many counts. The rearrangement uses TRBV4-3 and TRBJ2-3; D ambiguous. Germline CDR1 is LGHNA and CDR2 is YSLEER. Trimming stripped 4 bases from V and 2 bases from J, with 19 bases between. The CDR3 is 17 amino acids. CDR3 nucleotides: TGCGCCAGCAGCCTAGACCTCTACACGAAACACACAGATACGCAGTATTTT. Amino acids: CASSLDLYTKHTDTQYF.

This clonotype was picked up a small number of times. The chain carries TRBV20-1 and TRBJ2-5, with a weak D call TRBD2 (6 bases). There are 14 residues in the CDR3. V dropped 3 bases and J dropped 7 bases, with 18 bases sitting between them. The germline V gene encodes CDR1 DFQATT and CDR2 SNEGSKA (reference sequence). DNA for the CDR3: TGCAGTGCTAGCCCCCCGACTAGTGCGTGGACCCAGTACTTC. Amino acids: CSASPPTSAWTQYF.

At least ten counts were recorded for this clonotype. CDR3 sequence reads: CASSQDRAHQETQYF. CDR3 DNA: TGCGCCAGCAGCCAAGATAGGGCTCATCAAGAGACCCAGTACTTC. The gene calls are TRBV4-3 and TRBJ2-5, with D hard to call. The V end was cut by 0 bases, the J end by 2 bases, with 10 bases between. Germline-derived CDR1 and CDR2 are LGHNA and YSLEER. This CDR3 has 15 residues.

This clonotype has more than one count but fewer than ten. The chain has TRBV27 and TRBJ2-2; TRBD1 aligns across 10 bases. Germline-derived CDR1 and CDR2 are MNHEY and SMNVEV (reference sequence). Trimming cost V 5 bases and J 6 bases; bases outside gene matches: 12. The CDR3 extends over 17 amino acids. The CDR3 reads CASSNPTGQGLAGELFF. The CDR3 DNA reads as TGTGCCAGCAGTAATCCGACGGGACAGGGGTTAGCCGGGGAGCTGTTTTTT.

This clonotype was picked up a small number of times. V gene TRBV6-1 combines with J gene TRBJ1-1; 8 bases map to TRBD1. This CDR3 has 15 residues. The junction had 9 bases not matched to a gene; V was cut back by 5 bases and J by 4 bases. In germline, CDR1 is MNHNS, CDR2 SASEGT. The CDR3 DNA reads as TGTGCCAGCAGTCCCTACCAGGGGGCGCCCACTGAAGCTTTCTTT. It encodes CASSPYQGAPTEAFF.